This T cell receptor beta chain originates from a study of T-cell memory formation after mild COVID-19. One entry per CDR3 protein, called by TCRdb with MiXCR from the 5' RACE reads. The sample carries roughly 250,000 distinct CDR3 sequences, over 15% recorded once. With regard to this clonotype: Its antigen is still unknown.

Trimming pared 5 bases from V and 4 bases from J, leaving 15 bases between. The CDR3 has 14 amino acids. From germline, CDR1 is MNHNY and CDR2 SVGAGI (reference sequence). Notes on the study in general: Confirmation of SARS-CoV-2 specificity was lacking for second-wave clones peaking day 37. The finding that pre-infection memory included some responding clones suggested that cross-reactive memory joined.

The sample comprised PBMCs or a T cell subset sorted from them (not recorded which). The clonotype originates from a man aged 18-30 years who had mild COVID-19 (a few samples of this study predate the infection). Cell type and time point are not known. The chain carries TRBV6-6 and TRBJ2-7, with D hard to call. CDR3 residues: CASSPRSFGYEQYF. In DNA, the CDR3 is TGTGCCAGCAGTCCCCGGTCCTTCGGTTACGAGCAGTACTTC.